Detailed here is one TCR beta chain. Its antigen is still unknown. The data were obtained in a study of shared clonotypes between healthy human individuals. Broader study findings: Relative to memory subsets, naive subsets generally showed larger estimated richness.

The CDR3 length is 13 residues. CDR1 is MGHRA, CDR2 YSYEKL, per germline. Trimming removed 1 base at V and 5 bases at J, with 8 bases between. Repertoires were generated with immunoSEQ multiplex PCR, while TCRdb's copy carries only in-frame clones and drops some. In the table there are over a million clones, approximately 97% of which are singletons. The TCR was taken from a man aged 25-45 years in good health. The chain recombines TRBV4-1 with TRBJ2-5; D might be TRBD1 or TRBD2, each matching 5 bases. The sequencing sample was made of naive CD4+ T cells sorted from blood. Documented subset: CD45RA+ positively selected. The CDR3 here is CASSQVGTETQYF. The CDR3 DNA sequence: TGCGCCAGCAGCCAAGTCGGGACGGAGACCCAGTACTTC.